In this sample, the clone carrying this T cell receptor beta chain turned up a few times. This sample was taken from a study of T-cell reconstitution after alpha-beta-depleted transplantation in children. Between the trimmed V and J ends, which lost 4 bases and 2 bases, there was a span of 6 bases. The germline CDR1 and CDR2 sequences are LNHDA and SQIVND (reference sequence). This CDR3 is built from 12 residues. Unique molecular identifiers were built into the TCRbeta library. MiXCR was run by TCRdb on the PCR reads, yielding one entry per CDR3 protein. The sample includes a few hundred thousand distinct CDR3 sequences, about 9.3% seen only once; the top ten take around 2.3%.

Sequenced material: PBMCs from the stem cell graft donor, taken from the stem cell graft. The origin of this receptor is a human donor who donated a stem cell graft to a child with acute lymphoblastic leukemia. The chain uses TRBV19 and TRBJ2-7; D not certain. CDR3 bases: TGTGCCAGTAGTAGCCAGACCTACGAGCAGTACTTC. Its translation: CASSSQTYEQYF.